The 24 T cell receptor beta chains given below trace back to one sample, sequenced in a study of radiotherapy plus CTLA-4 blockade in lung cancer. TCRdb's table, derived via immunoSEQ multiplex PCR, lists solely in-frame clones and lacks some. The sample lists tens of thousands of clones, over 70% occurring once. The sample consisted of peripheral blood, taken from a patient treated with radiotherapy plus ipilimumab. The source of these receptors is a human donor with non-small cell lung cancer who had a partial response to radiotherapy plus ipilimumab. Some clones in this sample may be carry-over from other donors' samples.

The rearrangement joins TRBV2 to TRBJ2-7; D remains ambiguous. The V end was cut by 0 bases, the J end by 8 bases, with 11 bases between. Germline loops: CDR1 SNHLY, CDR2 FYNNEI. The CDR3 is 13 residues long. CDR3 protein: CASSEARIAKQYF. Here the CDR3 DNA reads TGTGCCAGCAGTGAAGCGAGGATAGCCAAGCAGTACTTC. The full variable domain, completed using reference TRBV2 and TRBJ2-7, is EPEVTQTPSHQVTQMGQEVILRCVPISNHLYFYWYRQILGQKVEFLVSFYNNEISEKSEIFDDQFSVERPDGSNFTLKIRSTKLEDSAMYFCASSEARIAKQYFGPGTRLTVT.

The rearrangement links TRBV4-1 to TRBJ2-3; D is possibly TRBD1 (5 bases). The ends were cut back, 4 bases at V and 1 base at J, with 15 bases in the middle. The germline V gene has CDR1 MGHRA and CDR2 YSYEKL. The length of the CDR3 is 16 residues. The DNA for the CDR3 is TGCGCCAGCAGCCGAGGACATGGGGTGGGCACAGATACGCAGTATTTT. Its protein product is CASSRGHGVGTDTQYF.

The chain joins TRBV7-9 to TRBJ2-7; 7 bases are a match to TRBD1. The trim removed 3 bases at V and 3 bases at J, leaving 5 bases unmatched. CDR3 length: 14 residues. Germline CDR1 reads SEHNR; CDR2 reads FQNEAQ (reference sequence). The CDR3 here is CASSFGTVNYEQYF. The DNA of the CDR3 is TGTGCCAGCAGCTTCGGGACAGTTAACTACGAGCAGTACTTC.

V usage is TRBV2 and J usage is TRBJ2-7, with 7 positions matching TRBD2. Germline lookup yields CDR1 SNHLY and CDR2 FYNNEI. The CDR3 spans 15 residues. V lost 4 bases to trimming and J lost 0 bases; unmatched junction nucleotides: 6. The CDR3, as DNA: TGTGCCAGCAGTGTCAACGGGAGGAGCTCCTACGAGCAGTACTTC. Its translation is CASSVNGRSSYEQYF.

The rearrangement links TRBV15 to TRBJ2-3; D is uncertain. Germline V CDR1 and CDR2: LNHNV, YYDKDF (reference sequence). The CDR3 spans 14 residues. Trimming stripped 0 bases from V and 3 bases from J, with 7 bases between. CDR3 sequence reads: CATSRDIQTDTQYF. The CDR3 DNA follows: TGTGCCACCAGCAGAGATATTCAGACAGATACGCAGTATTTT.

The chain combines TRBV20-1 with TRBJ1-2; no reliable D call. The CDR3 has 11 residues. Trimming took 6 bases from V and 7 from J, leaving 12 bases between them. Germline V lookup: CDR1 DFQATT, CDR2 SNEGSKA (reference sequence). This CDR3 reads CSAPVGAGYTF. The CDR3 coding sequence is TGCAGTGCCCCGGTGGGCGCTGGCTACACCTTC.

This chain connects TRBV10-3 to TRBJ2-4; D gene uncertain. The CDR3 consists of 18 residues. Germline assignment: CDR1 ENHRY and CDR2 SYGVKD. V was shortened by 8 bases and J by 0 bases, with 23 bases between the two germline ends. In nucleotides, the CDR3 is TGTGCCATCGTCTTCATCATTGGTACTTCAATAGCCAAAAACATTCAGTACTTC. Translating it yields CAIVFIIGTSIAKNIQYF.

The chain links TRBV10-3 to TRBJ2-3; a weak D match, TRBD2 (5 bases). Trimming stripped 10 bases from V and 7 bases from J, with 24 bases between. The CDR3 loop spans 15 amino acids. CDR1 is ENHRY, CDR2 SYGVKD, per germline. CDR3 protein: CATKDLPGEQYTQYF. The CDR3 coding sequence is TGTGCCACCAAGGATCTACCCGGGGAACAGTATACGCAGTATTTT.

The V gene is TRBV6-1, the J gene TRBJ2-2; 13 positions match TRBD2. The CDR3 has 14 residues. The V segment lost 8 bases and the J segment 8 bases; nucleotides outside the gene matches: 5. CDR1 is MNHNS, CDR2 SASEGT, per germline. CDR3 residues: CASGLAGVFGELFF. CDR3 bases: TGTGCCAGCGGACTAGCGGGGGTTTTTGGGGAGCTGTTTTTT.

The rearrangement joins TRBV28 to TRBJ2-5; 8 bases match TRBD2. The V segment lost 10 bases and the J segment 4 bases; nucleotides outside the gene matches: 5. Germline assignment: CDR1 MDHEN and CDR2 SYDVKM. The CDR3 is 12 amino acids. The chain's CDR3 is CATGLAGETQYF. The CDR3 DNA follows: TGTGCCACTGGACTAGCAGGAGAGACCCAGTACTTC.

The rearrangement joins TRBV15 to TRBJ2-4; perhaps TRBD2 as D (7 bases). This CDR3 spans 15 amino acids. Germline CDR1 is LNHNV and CDR2 is YYDKDF (reference sequence). V was trimmed by 3 bases and J by 4 bases, leaving 13 bases between them. CDR3 in amino acids: CATSSGGLQKNIQYF. CDR3 coding DNA: TGTGCCACCAGCAGCGGGGGGCTCCAAAAAAACATTCAGTACTTC.

A few counts support this clone. The chain links TRBV7-9 to TRBJ1-4; 8 positions match TRBD1. From germline, CDR1 is SEHNR and CDR2 FQNEAQ (reference sequence). The CDR3 is 14 residues long. The trim removed 1 base at V and 5 bases at J, leaving 0 bases unmatched. CDR3 in amino acids: CASSLGQGNEKLFF. The CDR3 DNA reads TGTGCCAGCAGCTTAGGACAGGGGAATGAAAAACTGTTTTTT.

This clone was detected a few times. CDR3 DNA sequence: TGTGCCAGCAGTCGAACAGGGGGAAGATATGAAAAACTGTTTTTT. As protein: CASSRTGGRYEKLFF. V is TRBV27 and J is TRBJ1-4, with 8 bases matching TRBD1. Looked up from germline, CDR1 is MNHEY and CDR2 is SMNVEV (reference sequence). The V gene end was trimmed by 5 bases and the J gene end by 6 bases; junction bases not matched to a gene: 8. This CDR3 region has 15 residues.

A few counts support this clone. For the CDR3, the DNA is TGTGCCAGCAGCAGAGCGGGAGGGCCCAGCAATGAGCAGTTCTTC. Translating it yields CASSRAGGPSNEQFF. This rearrangement joins TRBV7-2 to TRBJ2-1; 10 positions match TRBD2. Germline assignment: CDR1 SGHTA and CDR2 FQGNSA. The CDR3 has 15 residues. The trim removed 5 bases at V and 6 bases at J, leaving 7 bases unmatched.

J is TRBJ2-7 and V is TRBV5-1, with 9 bases identical to TRBD2. The V gene end was trimmed by 0 bases and the J gene end by 2 bases; junction bases not matched to a gene: 3. CDR3 size: 15 residues. Germline V gene data show CDR1 as SGHRS and CDR2 as YFSETQ. CDR3 region: CASSLGPSGTYEQYF. The CDR3 DNA follows: TGCGCCAGCAGCTTGGGGCCTAGCGGGACCTACGAGCAGTACTTC.

The chain recombines TRBV19 with TRBJ2-1; 8 positions match TRBD1. The CDR3 runs to 15 residues. V was pared by 6 bases and J by 3 bases, with 7 bases of the junction left unmatched. Germline V gene lookup returns CDR1 LNHDA and CDR2 SQIVND (reference sequence). The CDR3 reads CASSLQGANYNEQFF. The CDR3 bases are TGTGCCAGTAGCCTCCAGGGGGCAAACTACAATGAGCAGTTCTTC.

The rearrangement joins TRBV15 to TRBJ2-6; 9 nucleotides match TRBD1. Germline loops: CDR1 LNHNV, CDR2 YYDKDF (reference sequence). V lost 0 bases and J lost 1; bases outside the gene matches: 7. The CDR3 runs 19 residues. DNA for the CDR3: TGTGCCACCAGCAGAGACGGGACAGGGTCGGAATCTGGGGCCAACGTCCTGACTTTC. Translation gives CATSRDGTGSESGANVLTF. The whole variable domain, remainder taken from reference TRBV15 and TRBJ2-6, is DAMVIQNPRYQVTQFGKPVTLSCSQTLNHNVMYWYQQKSSQAPKLLFHYYDKDFNNEADTPDNFQSRRPNTSFCFLDIRSPGLGDTAMYLCATSRDGTGSESGANVLTFGAGSRLTVL.

The chain carries TRBV7-9 and TRBJ2-7; D gene uncertain. The CDR3 runs to 15 residues. Looked up from germline, CDR1 is SEHNR and CDR2 is FQNEAQ (reference sequence). V was clipped by 2 bases and J by 3 bases, with 14 bases between them. The CDR3 here is CASSLSASVNYEQYF. The CDR3 DNA follows: TGTGCCAGCAGCTTAAGCGCGAGCGTCAACTACGAGCAGTACTTC.

This chain joins TRBV28 and TRBJ2-1; TRBD1 aligns across 7 bases. Germline V gene sequence: CDR1 MDHEN, CDR2 SYDVKM. The V segment lost 2 bases and the J segment 2 bases; nucleotides outside the gene matches: 3. The CDR3 runs 15 residues. The DNA of the CDR3 is TGTGCCAGCAGTTTACAGGGGGACGCCTACAATGAGCAGTTCTTC. It encodes CASSLQGDAYNEQFF.

The table lists this clone with a count of one. The gene calls are TRBV19 and TRBJ2-6, with D uncertain. V lost 5 bases and J lost 3, with 8 bases in between. The CDR3 runs 14 residues. Looked up from germline, CDR1 is LNHDA and CDR2 is SQIVND (reference sequence). The CDR3 coding sequence is TGTGCCAGTAGTGCCGCGGATGGGGCCAACGTCCTGACTTTC. The encoded protein is CASSAADGANVLTF.

This clone is termed medium-sized. The rearrangement joins TRBV5-1 to TRBJ1-5; 11 bases map to TRBD1. This CDR3 has 15 residues. The germline V gene encodes CDR1 SGHRS and CDR2 YFSETQ. V lost 4 bases, J lost 3 bases, and 3 bases stayed unmatched. CDR3 coding DNA: TGCGCCAGCAGCGCGGGACAGGGGGTCAATCAGCCCCAGCATTTT. It codes for CASSAGQGVNQPQHF.

The chain combines TRBV5-1 with TRBJ2-5; D is perhaps TRBD2 (6 bases). V was shortened by 0 bases and J by 4 bases, with 13 bases between the two germline ends. CDR1 is SGHRS, CDR2 YFSETQ, per germline. CDR3 length: 15 residues. The CDR3 reads CASSLVAGSSETQYF. The DNA of the CDR3 is TGCGCCAGCAGCTTGGTTGCGGGGTCATCAGAGACCCAGTACTTC.

The V and J genes are TRBV11-3 and TRBJ2-3; D gene unclear. Germline V gene data show CDR1 as SGHNT and CDR2 as YENEEA. V gave up 1 base and J gave up 0 bases, with 5 bases separating them. The CDR3 loop spans 14 amino acids. CDR3 protein: CASSLVASTDTQYF. The CDR3 DNA reads TGTGCCAGCAGCTTAGTAGCTAGCACAGATACGCAGTATTTT.

CDR3 sequence: CASSVQGTHQPQHF. CDR3 coding DNA: TGTGCCAGCAGTGTGCAGGGAACTCATCAGCCCCAGCATTTT. The chain combines TRBV28 with TRBJ1-5; D may be TRBD1 (5 bases). Trimming removed 5 bases at V and 5 bases at J, with 13 bases between. The CDR3 is made up of 14 amino acids. CDR1 is MDHEN and CDR2 is SYDVKM in the germline V gene.